This TCR beta chain was documented in a study of T-cell reconstitution after alpha-beta-depleted transplantation in children. Broader study findings: Counts and diversity of T cells one year after transplant came mostly from newly produced T cells. Alpha-beta T cells present about two months after transplant were reported to originate from several hundred expanded graft clones. Surviving recipient T cells and thymic progenitors accounted for the high day-60 TCRbeta diversity observed in some patients.

TCRbeta library preparation incorporated unique molecular identifiers. MiXCR, applied by TCRdb to the PCR reads, yields one record per CDR3 protein. The data show 600,000 to 700,000 distinct CDR3 sequences, about an eighth seen once. Trimming cost V 6 bases and J 3 bases, with 9 bases left between them. Germline V gene data show CDR1 as SGHVS and CDR2 as FNYEAQ. The CDR3 sequence is 13 residues long. This clonotype was seen only a few times. As yet, its antigen is unknown. The specimen was PBMCs, collected before TCRalphabeta/CD19-depleted stem cell transplant. The chain has TRBV7-6 and TRBJ2-1; no firm D call. This clonotype was sampled from a girl aged 2-10 years with congenital amegakaryocytic thrombocytopenia, due to receive a stem cell transplant. CDR3 bases: TGTGCCAGCAGATCGGACGTCTACAATGAGCAGTTCTTC. This translates into CASRSDVYNEQFF.